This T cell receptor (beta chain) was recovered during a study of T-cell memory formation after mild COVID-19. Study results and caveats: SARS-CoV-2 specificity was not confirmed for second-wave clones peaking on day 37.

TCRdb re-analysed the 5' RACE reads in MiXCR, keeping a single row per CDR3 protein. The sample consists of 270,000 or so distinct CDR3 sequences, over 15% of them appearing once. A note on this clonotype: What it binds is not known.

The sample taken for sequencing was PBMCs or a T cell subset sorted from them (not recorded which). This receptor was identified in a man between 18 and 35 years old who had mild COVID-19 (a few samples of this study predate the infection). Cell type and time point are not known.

Written as DNA, the CDR3 is TGCAGCGTTGACCATCTAGCGGGGGGGCGTGAGACCCAGTACTTC. This translates into CSVDHLAGGRETQYF. The V and J genes are TRBV29-1 and TRBJ2-5; 12 positions agree with TRBD2. The CDR3 spans 15 residues. Germline V gene lookup returns CDR1 SQVTM and CDR2 ANQGSEA. Losses at the gene ends were 3 bases for V and 5 bases for J; bases not matched to a gene: 7.